This T cell receptor (beta chain) was captured in a study of cytomegalovirus exposure and HLA in healthy donors. Primers: 60 Vbeta forward and 13 Jbeta reverse. Generated by immunoSEQ multiplex PCR, the TCRdb table keeps only in-frame clones and is missing some. The data show under 65,000 clones, less than 85% seen once. V gave up 0 bases and J gave up 3 bases, with 9 bases separating them. The germline V gene has CDR1 MNHEY and CDR2 SMNVEV (reference sequence). This CDR3 has 15 residues. The TCR originated in a woman younger than 35 in good health and CMV-seronegative. Sequencing was carried out using PBMCs. V usage is TRBV27 and J usage is TRBJ1-5; D is ambiguous. CDR3 region: CASSLSWQVNQPQHF. The CDR3 DNA sequence: TGTGCCAGCAGTTTATCGTGGCAGGTCAATCAGCCCCAGCATTTT.